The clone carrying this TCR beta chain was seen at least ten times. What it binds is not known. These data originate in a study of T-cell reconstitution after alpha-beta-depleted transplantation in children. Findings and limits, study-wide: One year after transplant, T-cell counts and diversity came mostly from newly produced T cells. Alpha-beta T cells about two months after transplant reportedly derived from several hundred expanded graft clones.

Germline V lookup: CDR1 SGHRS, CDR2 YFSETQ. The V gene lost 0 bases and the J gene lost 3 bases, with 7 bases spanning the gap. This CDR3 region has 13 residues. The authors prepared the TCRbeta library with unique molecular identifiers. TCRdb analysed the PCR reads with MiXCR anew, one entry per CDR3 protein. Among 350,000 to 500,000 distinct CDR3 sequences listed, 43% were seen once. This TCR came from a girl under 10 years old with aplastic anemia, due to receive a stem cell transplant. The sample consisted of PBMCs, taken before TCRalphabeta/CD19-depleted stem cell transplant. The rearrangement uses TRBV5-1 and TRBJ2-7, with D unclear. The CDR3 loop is CASSLGTDYEQYF. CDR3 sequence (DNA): TGCGCCAGCAGCTTGGGCACAGACTACGAGCAGTACTTC.